This T cell receptor beta chain was identified during a study of post-analysis software for immune sequencing data. About the research overall: Included courses were relapsing-remitting and secondary progressive multiple sclerosis; progressive-relapsing multiple sclerosis was also included. Study-level results: With F measure, samples from one preparation batch clustered together strongly. Included in a set of roughly five TRBV segments more frequent in patients than controls were TRBV5-6, TRBV5-1 and TRBV20-1.

Comment on this clonotype: Its antigen is unknown.

Unique molecular identifiers were present in the TCR beta cDNA libraries. TCRdb ran MiXCR on the PCR reads and lists one entry per CDR3 protein. The table records hundreds of thousands of distinct CDR3 sequences, approximately 59% of them present only once. The CDR3 loop spans 15 amino acids. V lost 0 bases and J lost 4; bases outside the gene matches: 1. Per germline, CDR1 SGHAT and CDR2 FQNNGV. The material sequenced was blood. The clonotype originates from a girl aged 2 to 9 with multiple sclerosis. The chain uses TRBV11-2 and TRBJ1-1; 11 bases align to TRBD1. The DNA of the CDR3 is TGTGCCAGCAGCTTAGAAGGGACAGGGGGCACTGAAGCTTTCTTT. This codes for CASSLEGTGGTEAFF.